The 23 T cell receptor beta chains listed next were all sequenced from one sample in a study of blood T cell repertoires in COVID-19. Repertoires were generated with immunoSEQ multiplex PCR, while TCRdb's copy carries only in-frame clones and drops some. The repertoire holds 120,000 or so clones, with about four fifths as singletons. What was sequenced was peripheral blood. These receptors were taken from a man between 60 and 75 years old with acute or convalescent COVID-19.

The chain joins TRBV7-3 to TRBJ2-7; 9 nucleotides align to TRBD2. V was pared by 4 bases and J by 2 bases, with 6 bases of the junction left unmatched. The germline CDR1 and CDR2 sequences are SGHTA and FQGTGA. CDR3 length: 15 residues. This chain's CDR3 is CASSSAGGGTYEQYF. DNA for the CDR3: TGTGCCAGCAGCTCAGCGGGAGGCGGGACCTACGAGCAGTACTTC. The complete variable domain, with remaining parts taken from reference TRBV7-3 and TRBJ2-7, reads GAGVSQTPSNKVTEKGKYVELRCDPISGHTALYWYRQSLGQGPEFLIYFQGTGAADDSGLPNDRFFAVRPEGSVSTLKIQRTERGDSAVYLCASSSAGGGTYEQYFGPGTRLTVT.

The J gene is TRBJ1-4, the V gene TRBV7-8; TRBD1 aligns across 9 bases. From germline, CDR1 is SGHVS and CDR2 FQNEAQ. CDR3 length: 14 amino acids. The trim removed 7 bases at V and 7 bases at J, leaving 7 bases unmatched. In DNA, the CDR3 is TGTGCCAGCACGATACAGGGGGCGGGTGAAAAACTGTTTTTT. Translation gives CASTIQGAGEKLFF.

V gene TRBV7-2 combines with J gene TRBJ1-6, with D possibly matching TRBD1 (5 bases). V lost 2 bases, J lost 7 bases, and 9 bases lay in between. Per germline, CDR1 SGHTA and CDR2 FQGNSA. The CDR3 has 14 amino acids. CDR3 coding DNA: TGTGCCAGCAGCTTACCGGGGGGAAATTCACCCCTCCACTTT. Amino acids: CASSLPGGNSPLHF.

The rearrangement links TRBV7-9 to TRBJ2-5; D perhaps matches TRBD1 (6 bases). V lost 2 bases and J lost 3, with 10 bases in between. Germline CDR1 is SEHNR and CDR2 is FQNEAQ (reference sequence). The CDR3 loop spans 14 amino acids. The DNA of the CDR3 is TGTGCCAGCAGCTTAATGTCAGGGGAAGAGACCCAGTACTTC. Residues: CASSLMSGEETQYF. Drawing the rest from reference TRBV7-9 and TRBJ2-5, the complete variable domain is DTGVSQNPRHKITKRGQNVTFRCDPISEHNRLYWYRQTLGQGPEFLTYFQNEAQLEKSRLLSDRFSAERPKGSFSTLEIQRTEQGDSAMYLCASSLMSGEETQYFGPGTRLLVL.

This clone was detected once. The CDR3 bases are TGTGCCTGGAGCGACAGGGATCGAGGCTACACCTTC. Amino acids: CAWSDRDRGYTF. V usage is TRBV30 and J usage is TRBJ1-2; TRBD1 matches at 7 bases. The germline CDR1 and CDR2 sequences are GTSNPN and SVGIG (reference sequence). There are 12 residues in the CDR3. Unmatched junction bases numbered 6, after V lost 3 bases and J lost 8 bases.

Only a few counts were recorded for this clone. This chain links TRBV4-1 with TRBJ2-7, with D possibly being TRBD2 (5 bases). The V end lost 0 bases, the J end lost 6 bases, and 12 bases lay between the germline ends. This CDR3 region has 14 residues. Germline V CDR1 and CDR2: MGHRA, YSYEKL. DNA of the CDR3: TGCGCCAGCAGCCAAGAGGGCCGAGGAGGCGAGCAGTACTTC. It is translated as CASSQEGRGGEQYF.

This chain uses TRBV2 with TRBJ1-4; 9 nucleotides align to TRBD1. Looked up from germline, CDR1 is SNHLY and CDR2 is FYNNEI. The trim removed 1 base at V and 6 bases at J, leaving 3 bases unmatched. The CDR3 has 15 amino acids. The CDR3 here is CASSEGDRDHEKLFF. CDR3 bases: TGTGCCAGCAGTGAAGGGGACAGGGACCATGAAAAACTGTTTTTT.

J is TRBJ2-2 and V is TRBV7-6; D is ambiguous. Trimming cost V 5 bases and J 1 base, with 5 bases left between them. CDR3 length: 13 residues. From germline, CDR1 is SGHVS and CDR2 FNYEAQ. CDR3 amino acids: CASSPQNTGELFF. In DNA form, the CDR3 reads TGTGCCAGCAGCCCCCAGAACACCGGGGAGCTGTTTTTT.

The rearrangement uses TRBV7-6 and TRBJ1-6, with a tentative D call TRBD1 (5 bases). The germline gives CDR1 SGHVS, CDR2 FNYEAQ. V lost 5 bases and J 9 bases, leaving 23 bases between the germline ends. This CDR3 has 17 residues. The CDR3 DNA is TGTGCCAGCAGCCGGGGGTCGTCGGGCCGCGTGGGTTCACCCCTCCACTTT. This translates into CASSRGSSGRVGSPLHF.

The chain carries TRBV27 and TRBJ2-1; TRBD2 agrees at 11 bases. J lost 6 bases, V lost 3 bases, and 4 bases had no gene match. Germline V gene sequence: CDR1 MNHEY, CDR2 SMNVEV (reference sequence). This CDR3 is built from 15 residues. The CDR3 DNA sequence: TGTGCCAGCAGTTTGGCTAGCGGGAGGAGCAATGAGCAGTTCTTC. Translating it yields CASSLASGRSNEQFF.

This chain links TRBV3-1 (or the pseudogene TRBV3-2) with TRBJ1-1; D remains unclear. CDR1 is LGHDT, CDR2 YNNKEL, per germline (reference sequence). The V gene lost 0 bases and the J gene lost 1 base, with 21 bases spanning the gap. The CDR3 spans 19 residues. CDR3 coding DNA: TGTGCCAGCAGCCAAGAGGAAGGTCTTGGTGGGCAGTCGAACACTGAAGCTTTCTTT. Protein product: CASSQEEGLGGQSNTEAFF.

This clone was counted only a few times. This sequence joins TRBV7-3 and TRBJ2-7; 8 bases line up with TRBD1. Germline lookup yields CDR1 SGHTA and CDR2 FQGTGA. V was clipped by 2 bases and J by 1 base; unmatched bases: 1. CDR3 length equals 14 residues. The DNA of the CDR3 is TGTGCCAGCAGCTTAGGGACAGGATCCTACGAGCAGTACTTC. Translation gives CASSLGTGSYEQYF.

This chain links TRBV14 with TRBJ2-2; 12 bases map to TRBD2. Germline CDR1 is SGHDN and CDR2 is FVKESK. This CDR3 is 16 amino acids long. V lost 4 bases to trimming and J lost 6 bases; unmatched junction nucleotides: 6. The CDR3 loop reads CASSPRLAGAPGELFF. CDR3 DNA: TGTGCCAGCAGCCCCCGACTAGCGGGAGCGCCCGGGGAGCTGTTTTTT.

The gene calls are TRBV28 and TRBJ1-5; no firm D call. Germline CDR1 is MDHEN and CDR2 is SYDVKM. The ends were cut back, 4 bases at V and 2 bases at J, with 3 bases in the middle. This CDR3 has 12 amino acids. The CDR3 DNA reads TGTGCCAGCAGTTCAGGCAATCAGCCCCAGCATTTT. It codes for CASSSGNQPQHF.

The J gene is TRBJ2-5, the V gene TRBV5-6; no firm D call. Trimming left V 2 bases short and J 2 bases short, with 7 bases between. Germline CDR1 SGHDT, CDR2 YYEEEE. The CDR3 has 13 residues. The CDR3 nucleotides are TGTGCCAGCAGCTTAGGCGGACAAGAGACCCAGTACTTC. Translation: CASSLGGQETQYF.

This rearrangement joins TRBV27 to TRBJ2-3; 7 bases fit TRBD2. From germline, CDR1 is MNHEY and CDR2 SMNVEV (reference sequence). The CDR3 loop spans 15 amino acids. V lost 3 bases, J lost 4 bases, and 7 bases stayed unmatched. CDR3 residues: CASSLAGDGPDTQYF. The CDR3, as DNA: TGTGCCAGCAGTTTGGCGGGAGACGGGCCAGATACGCAGTATTTT.

V and J are TRBV24-1 and TRBJ1-4; D is possibly TRBD1 (5 bases). V lost 1 base and J lost 4, with 12 bases in between. In germline, CDR1 is KGHDR, CDR2 SFDVKD. The CDR3 totals 16 residues. DNA for the CDR3: TGTGCCACCAGTGATTTATCAGGGCAGGTTAATGAAAAACTGTTTTTT. Protein product: CATSDLSGQVNEKLFF.

About this clone itself: A junction boundary mismatches the germline segment, possibly from a read error. The rearrangement joins TRBV7-9 to TRBJ1-2; no clear D. This CDR3 spans 12 amino acids. Germline V gene sequence: CDR1 SEHNR, CDR2 FQNEAQ (reference sequence). The CDR3: CASSLGHYGYTF. Here the CDR3 DNA reads TGTGCCAGCAGCTTAGGTCACTACGGCTACACCTTC.

The V gene is TRBV5-1, the J gene TRBJ2-5, with D possibly matching TRBD1 (6 bases). Near its end, the DNA agrees better with TRBJ2-7, so the J call may be wrong. The CDR3 covers 13 residues. The germline CDR1 and CDR2 sequences are SGHRS and YFSETQ. CDR3 region: CASSPDSSYEQYF. CDR3 sequence (DNA): TGCGCCAGCAGCCCGGACAGCTCCTACGAGCAGTACTTC.

This clone has a handful of counts. The chain links TRBV30 to TRBJ1-6; a possible D gene is TRBD1 (5 bases). V was trimmed by 2 bases and J by 15 bases, leaving 8 bases between them. This CDR3 has 10 amino acids. Looked up from germline, CDR1 is GTSNPN and CDR2 is SVGIG (reference sequence). CDR3 protein: CAWSRGVLHF. The CDR3 DNA is TGTGCCTGGAGTAGGGGCGTCCTCCACTTT.

The rearrangement links TRBV19 to TRBJ2-1; TRBD2 aligns across 11 bases. The CDR3 has 15 residues. With V trimmed by 2 bases and J by 7 bases, 4 bases remained unmatched. Germline CDR1 is LNHDA and CDR2 is SQIVND (reference sequence). The CDR3 sequence is CASSIPRTSGNEQFF. The CDR3 DNA reads as TGTGCCAGTAGTATACCCCGGACTAGCGGGAATGAGCAGTTCTTC. The variable domain in full, with the rest retrieved from reference TRBV19 and TRBJ2-1, is DGGITQSPKYLFRKEGQNVTLSCEQNLNHDAMYWYRQDPGQGLRLIYYSQIVNDFQKGDIAEGYSVSREKKESFPLTVTSAQKNPTAFYLCASSIPRTSGNEQFFGPGTRLTVL.

The V gene is TRBV2, the J gene TRBJ1-5, with D unclear. The CDR3 has 15 amino acids. Per germline, CDR1 SNHLY and CDR2 FYNNEI. The ends were cut back, 4 bases at V and 4 bases at J, with 14 bases in the middle. The CDR3 DNA is TGTGCCAGCAGTGGCACGCAGGTTCGGAATCAGCCCCAGCATTTT. The encoded protein is CASSGTQVRNQPQHF.

This clone was picked up a small number of times. The genes are TRBV5-1 and TRBJ2-1; 7 bases fit TRBD2. Germline CDR1 and CDR2: SGHRS and YFSETQ. The V gene end was trimmed by 5 bases and the J gene end by 3 bases; junction bases not matched to a gene: 8. CDR3 length equals 15 residues. The CDR3 region has the DNA TGCGCCAGCAGTCCCGGGGCTAGCGGCTACAATGAGCAGTTCTTC. Translating it yields CASSPGASGYNEQFF.